The 13 T cell receptor beta chains listed next were all sequenced from one sample in a study of cytomegalovirus exposure and HLA in healthy donors. The PCR used 60 Vbeta and 13 Jbeta primers. The table came from immunoSEQ multiplex PCR; TCRdb's copy has only in-frame clones and leaves some out. The sample yields about 92,000 clones, approximately 84% seen once. The specimen sequenced was PBMCs. The receptors stem from a girl aged 2 to 10 in good health and CMV-seropositive.

V usage is TRBV21-1 and J usage is TRBJ1-1. TRBV21-1 is listed as a pseudogene. This CDR3 spans 15 amino acids. CDR3: CASTNWAPTRAEAFF. The CDR3, as DNA: TGTGCCAGCACTAACTGGGCCCCTACGAGGGCTGAAGCTTTCTTT.

The rearrangement joins TRBV19 to TRBJ1-1; no definite D call. In germline, CDR1 is LNHDA, CDR2 SQIVND (reference sequence). This CDR3 is 18 amino acids long. The ends were cut back, 5 bases at V and 0 bases at J, with 22 bases in the middle. The CDR3 nucleotides read TGTGCCAGTAGTCCACTTGAGGGCACACTCGTTATGAACACTGAAGCTTTCTTT. It translates to CASSPLEGTLVMNTEAFF.

This clone came up once. The chain uses TRBV6-6 and TRBJ2-1; 15 nucleotides match TRBD2. Germline values: CDR1 MNHNY, CDR2 SVGAGI (reference sequence). After removal of 4 bases from V and 10 bases from J, the junction contained 2 bases not matched to a gene. The length of the CDR3 is 14 residues. CDR3 in DNA: TGTGCCAGCAGTTCCGGGACTAGCGGGAGGGAGCAGTTCTTC. This gives the protein CASSSGTSGREQFF.

The chain links TRBV28 to TRBJ2-3; the match to TRBD1 covers 7 bases. Germline V gene sequence: CDR1 MDHEN, CDR2 SYDVKM. This CDR3 has 12 residues. The ends lost 7 bases at V and 11 bases at J; junction bases unmatched: 9. CDR3 bases: TGTGCCAGCACCGACCGGGACAGATGGCAGTATTTT. The encoded protein is CASTDRDRWQYF.

Here the CDR3 reads CASSEEGQGAYEQYF. In DNA, the CDR3 is TGTGCCAGCAGTGAGGAGGGACAGGGGGCCTACGAGCAGTACTTC. The genes are TRBV6-4 and TRBJ2-7, with 11 bases that match TRBD1. The V gene end was trimmed by 3 bases and the J gene end by 2 bases; junction bases not matched to a gene: 3. The CDR3 spans 15 residues. Germline lookup yields CDR1 MRHNA and CDR2 SNTAGT.

This clone was detected once. CDR3 sequence reads: CASSSTGNPGELFF. CDR3 DNA sequence: TGTGCCAGCAGTTCGACAGGGAATCCCGGGGAGCTGTTTTTT. The chain is built from TRBV27 and TRBJ2-2; TRBD1 aligns across 7 bases. This CDR3 comprises 14 residues. The J segment lost 6 bases and the V segment lost 4 bases, leaving 5 bases of the junction unmatched. Germline CDR1 MNHEY, CDR2 SMNVEV (reference sequence).

This clone was observed a single time. The genes are TRBV11-1 and TRBJ2-7; 10 bases are a match to TRBD1. CDR3 length: 16 amino acids. V lost 5 bases, J lost 5 bases, and 12 bases stayed unmatched. The germline CDR1 and CDR2 sequences are SGHAT and FQDESV (reference sequence). This CDR3 reads CASSPPDRGHRNEQYF. Written as DNA, the CDR3 is TGTGCCAGCAGCCCGCCCGACAGGGGGCATAGGAACGAGCAGTACTTC.

The chain recombines TRBV13 with TRBJ1-1, with a weak D call TRBD1 (5 bases). The V gene's germline CDR1 is PRHDT and CDR2 FYEKMQ (reference sequence). This CDR3 comprises 15 residues. The V and J ends lost 1 base and 1 base respectively, with 10 bases between them. The CDR3: CASSLAGGRNTEAFF. In DNA form, the CDR3 reads TGTGCCAGCAGCTTAGCGGGGGGGAGGAACACTGAAGCTTTCTTT.

V is TRBV28 and J is TRBJ2-2; 9 bases agree with TRBD1. The CDR3 has 16 residues. The V gene end was trimmed by 7 bases and the J gene end by 2 bases; junction bases not matched to a gene: 8. Germline V lookup: CDR1 MDHEN, CDR2 SYDVKM. The CDR3 DNA is TGTGCCAGCACCCGAGGGACAGGGCTCAACACCGGGGAGCTGTTTTTT. Translated, it gives CASTRGTGLNTGELFF.

V is TRBV28 and J is TRBJ1-1; D call uncertain. The CDR3 is made up of 14 amino acids. From germline, CDR1 is MDHEN and CDR2 SYDVKM. V was shortened by 5 bases and J by 7 bases, with 17 bases between the two germline ends. CDR3 in amino acids: CASSLDRIRGEAFF. The CDR3 coding sequence is TGTGCCAGCAGTCTCGATCGAATTCGAGGTGAAGCTTTCTTT.

The rearrangement uses TRBV14 and TRBJ2-7; the D is unclear. This CDR3 spans 12 amino acids. Deletions cut 0 bases from V and 3 bases from J, with 3 bases between. CDR1 SGHDN and CDR2 FVKESK come from the germline V gene. CDR3 sequence (DNA): TGTGCCAGCAGCCAAGACAGCTACGAGCAGTACTTC. Translated, it gives CASSQDSYEQYF.

This clone has a handful of counts. The chain combines TRBV6-5 with TRBJ2-5; D remains unclear. The CDR3 consists of 15 residues. V gave up 8 bases and J gave up 4 bases, with 20 bases separating them. CDR1 and CDR2 from the germline V gene are MNHEY and SVGAGI. In nucleotides, the CDR3 is TGTGCCAGCCTACCTTACTATAGCCGTTCAGAGACCCAGTACTTC. Its protein product is CASLPYYSRSETQYF.

The chain employs TRBV5-8 and TRBJ2-2; D is ambiguous. Germline V lookup: CDR1 SGHTS, CDR2 YDEGEE. Deletions cut 1 base from V and 6 bases from J, with 10 bases between. The CDR3 is 14 amino acids. CDR3 nucleotides: TGTGCCAGCAGCTTGTATAATTCCCCCGGGGAGCTGTTTTTT. It codes for CASSLYNSPGELFF.